A single sample is the source of the 22 T cell receptor beta chains below, sequenced in a study of T cell responses to AZD1222 COVID-19 vaccine. The assay was immunoSEQ multiplex PCR, and TCRdb's table has in-frame clones only and misses some. The repertoire holds 140,000 to 150,000 clones, with roughly 90% as singletons. The material sequenced was peripheral blood, taken 28 days after the second AZD1222 dose. These receptor sequences come from an adult who received the AZD1222 COVID-19 vaccine.

This clone came up once. The chain combines TRBV12-3 or TRBV12-4 with TRBJ2-5; D not certain. The CDR3 covers 13 residues. Trimming cost V 7 bases and J 4 bases, with 13 bases left between them. The CDR3 loop reads CASKTPGGETQYF. The CDR3 nucleotides are TGTGCCAGCAAGACACCGGGTGGAGAGACCCAGTACTTC.

V gene TRBV11-2 combines with J gene TRBJ2-7; perhaps TRBD1 as D (6 bases). This CDR3 has 14 amino acids. Germline V CDR1 and CDR2: SGHAT, FQNNGV. V gave up 5 bases and J gave up 2 bases, with 13 bases separating them. In nucleotides, the CDR3 is TGTGCCAGCAGCCCAAGACAGGACACCTACGAGCAGTACTTC. It translates to CASSPRQDTYEQYF.

V and J are TRBV2 and TRBJ1-1, with 7 bases identical to TRBD1. Germline CDR1 reads SNHLY; CDR2 reads FYNNEI. The junction had 9 bases not matched to a gene; V was cut back by 6 bases and J by 8 bases. The CDR3 sequence is 13 residues long. The DNA for the CDR3 is TGTGCCAGCAGGACTGTAGGGGGCTCGGAAGCTTTCTTT. Protein: CASRTVGGSEAFF. Variable domain in full (rest from reference TRBV2 and TRBJ1-1): EPEVTQTPSHQVTQMGQEVILRCVPISNHLYFYWYRQILGQKVEFLVSFYNNEISEKSEIFDDQFSVERPDGSNFTLKIRSTKLEDSAMYFCASRTVGGSEAFFGQGTRLTVV.

This clone has just one count. This chain links TRBV5-4 with TRBJ1-5; D is perhaps TRBD1 (6 bases). Germline V gene sequence: CDR1 SGHNT, CDR2 YYREEE (reference sequence). Trimming took off 4 bases at V and 7 bases at J, with 12 bases between the two ends. The CDR3 is made up of 13 amino acids. CDR3 protein: CASSEDSGQPQHF. CDR3 coding DNA: TGTGCCAGCAGCGAGGACAGCGGACAGCCCCAGCATTTT.

V is TRBV18 and J is TRBJ2-3; no reliable D call. The length of the CDR3 is 14 residues. Trimming left V 3 bases short and J 2 bases short, with 9 bases between. The germline V gene encodes CDR1 KGHSH and CDR2 LQKENI. CDR3 protein: CASSPPGFTDTQYF. For the CDR3, the DNA is TGTGCCAGCTCACCTCCCGGGTTCACAGATACGCAGTATTTT.

The chain combines TRBV5-4 with TRBJ2-3; 7 nucleotides line up with TRBD2. Germline lookup yields CDR1 SGHNT and CDR2 YYREEE (reference sequence). The CDR3 has 16 residues. Trimming took 5 bases from V and 2 from J; bases not matched to a gene: 11. CDR3 sequence: CASSFVGLAATDTQYF. For the CDR3, the DNA is TGTGCCAGCAGTTTTGTAGGGCTAGCGGCCACAGATACGCAGTATTTT.

Only one count was recorded for this clone. The V gene is TRBV10-1, the J gene TRBJ1-1, with D possibly TRBD1 on 5 matching bases. Germline CDR1 WNHNN, CDR2 SYGVQD (reference sequence). With 5 bases removed from V and 5 bases from J, the gap between germline ends came to 9 bases. The CDR3 covers 12 residues. CDR3 nucleotide sequence: TGCGCCAGCAGTTCAGGGAGGACTGAAGCTTTCTTT. Its protein is CASSSGRTEAFF.

This chain links TRBV6-2 or TRBV6-3 with TRBJ2-6; D is ambiguous. Germline lookup yields CDR1 MNHEY and CDR2 SVGEGT. This CDR3 has 15 amino acids. V gave up 3 bases and J gave up 0 bases, with 6 bases separating them. CDR3 nucleotide sequence: TGTGCCAGCAGTTATGGTGCCTCTGGGGCCAACGTCCTGACTTTC. It encodes CASSYGASGANVLTF.

The chain carries TRBV12-3 or TRBV12-4 and TRBJ1-4, with no clear D. CDR3 length equals 12 residues. V gave up 4 bases and J gave up 6 bases, with 6 bases separating them. The CDR3 DNA follows: TGTGCCAGCAGTTCTACAGATGAAAAACTGTTTTTT. It translates to CASSSTDEKLFF.

The rearrangement joins TRBV7-2 to TRBJ1-1, with 7 bases aligning to TRBD1. This CDR3 is built from 15 residues. The ends lost 5 bases at V and 5 bases at J; junction bases unmatched: 11. CDR1 SGHTA and CDR2 FQGNSA come from the germline V gene. DNA for the CDR3: TGTGCCAGCAGCCAAGCAAGGGGGCTGGGGACTGAAGCTTTCTTT. It translates to CASSQARGLGTEAFF.

The chain couples TRBV5-1 to TRBJ2-1; weak D call: TRBD2 (6 bases). Germline-derived CDR1 and CDR2 are SGHRS and YFSETQ. This CDR3 spans 15 amino acids. Trimming stripped 4 bases from V and 4 bases from J, with 15 bases between. This CDR3 is CASSKLAEGYNEQFF. CDR3 sequence (DNA): TGCGCCAGCAGCAAACTAGCAGAGGGATACAATGAGCAGTTCTTC.

This chain connects TRBV11-2 to TRBJ1-5; a possible D gene is TRBD1 (5 bases). The CDR3 is made up of 15 amino acids. Trimming pared 5 bases from V and 4 bases from J, leaving 15 bases between. Germline CDR1 reads SGHAT; CDR2 reads FQNNGV. The CDR3: CASSDLQGYNQPQHF. The CDR3 coding sequence is TGTGCCAGCAGCGACCTGCAGGGCTATAATCAGCCCCAGCATTTT.

The gene calls are TRBV28 and TRBJ1-4; D remains unclear. Germline V gene data show CDR1 as MDHEN and CDR2 as SYDVKM. The CDR3 length is 13 residues. The V gene lost 5 bases and the J gene lost 8 bases, with 12 bases spanning the gap. CDR3 amino acids: CASSEGGNEKLFF. CDR3 bases: TGTGCCAGCAGTGAAGGCGGAAACGAAAAACTGTTTTTT.

This clone was found once. The chain joins TRBV7-9 to TRBJ1-2; 7 nucleotides agree with TRBD1. Per the germline V gene, CDR1 is SEHNR and CDR2 is FQNEAQ (reference sequence). V trimming: 5 bases; J trimming: 1 base; junction bases outside the gene matches: 10. The CDR3 is 16 amino acids. CDR3 in DNA: TGTGCCAGCAGCCCGACCGGGACAGCGGTTAACTATGGCTACACCTTC. It encodes CASSPTGTAVNYGYTF. Full variable domain (missing parts from reference TRBV7-9 and TRBJ1-2): DTGVSQNPRHKITKRGQNVTFRCDPISEHNRLYWYRQTLGQGPEFLTYFQNEAQLEKSRLLSDRFSAERPKGSFSTLEIQRTEQGDSAMYLCASSPTGTAVNYGYTFGSGTRLTVV.

CDR3 bases: TGTGCCAGCTCATTGGGACAGCGGGGTGGAGGCTACACCTTC. Amino acid sequence: CASSLGQRGGGYTF. The chain is built from TRBV18 and TRBJ1-2; 7 bases fit TRBD1. J lost 8 bases, V lost 5 bases, and 11 bases had no gene match. The CDR3 runs 14 residues. Per the germline V gene, CDR1 is KGHSH and CDR2 is LQKENI.

CDR3 region: CASSPRTTLGTEAFF. CDR3 DNA: TGCGCCAGCAGCCCAAGAACAACCTTAGGAACTGAAGCTTTCTTT. The gene calls are TRBV5-1 and TRBJ1-1; D gene ambiguous. Trimming shortened V by 4 bases and J by 5 bases, and 18 bases separated the two germline ends. Germline CDR1 reads SGHRS; CDR2 reads YFSETQ. This CDR3 is 15 amino acids long. Full variable domain (rest looked up from reference TRBV5-1 and TRBJ1-1): KAGVTQTPRYLIKTRGQQVTLSCSPISGHRSVSWYQQTPGQGLQFLFEYFSETQRNKGNFPGRFSGRQFSNSRSEMNVSTLELGDSALYLCASSPRTTLGTEAFFGQGTRLTVV.

Regarding this clone: The sample has other DNA sequences that encode this CDR3 too. The chain joins TRBV27 to TRBJ1-2; no clear D. This CDR3 contains 12 residues. Trimming shortened V by 2 bases and J by 6 bases, and 7 bases separated the two germline ends. CDR1 is MNHEY and CDR2 is SMNVEV in the germline V gene (reference sequence). The CDR3 bases are TGTGCCAGCAGTTTACGGGGAAATGGCTACACCTTC. This translates into CASSLRGNGYTF.

The genes are TRBV6-2 or TRBV6-3 and TRBJ2-3; D gene uncertain. This CDR3 has 13 residues. From germline, CDR1 is MNHEY and CDR2 SVGEGT. The V gene lost 7 bases and the J gene lost 4 bases, with 12 bases spanning the gap. The CDR3 DNA reads as TGTGCCAGCACCCCCGGTTGGGCAGATACGCAGTATTTT. It codes for CASTPGWADTQYF.

The V gene is TRBV16, the J gene TRBJ1-1; 9 bases align to TRBD1. The CDR3 has 18 amino acids. Germline loops: CDR1 KGHSY, CDR2 FQNENV. J lost 1 base, V lost 4 bases, and 13 bases had no gene match. The CDR3 region has the DNA TGTGCCAGCAGCCGCAAAATTGGGGGACAGGGCCCGAACACTGAAGCTTTCTTT. Amino acid sequence: CASSRKIGGQGPNTEAFF.

The chain employs TRBV11-2 and TRBJ2-1; 7 bases agree with TRBD2. Looked up from germline, CDR1 is SGHAT and CDR2 is FQNNGV. The CDR3 totals 16 residues. Losses at the gene ends were 5 bases for V and 5 bases for J; bases not matched to a gene: 12. This chain's CDR3 is CASSPPRGSRNNEQFF. Written as DNA, the CDR3 is TGTGCCAGCAGCCCCCCCCGCGGGAGTCGGAACAATGAGCAGTTCTTC.

The V and J genes are TRBV7-2 and TRBJ1-2; D not resolved. The CDR3 totals 15 residues. The V gene's germline CDR1 is SGHTA and CDR2 FQGNSA. The V end lost 1 base, the J end lost 1 base, and 10 bases lay between the germline ends. CDR3 bases: TGTGCCAGCAGCTTAGTAGGGCAGGTTAACTATGGCTACACCTTC. Its protein is CASSLVGQVNYGYTF.

V is TRBV6-5 and J is TRBJ1-6; D is undetermined. The germline gives CDR1 MNHEY, CDR2 SVGAGI. This CDR3 is 14 amino acids long. The V end lost 2 bases, the J end lost 7 bases, and 9 bases lay between the germline ends. This CDR3 is CASSYGVGNSPLHF. The DNA for the CDR3 is TGTGCCAGCAGTTACGGGGTAGGGAATTCACCCCTCCACTTT.